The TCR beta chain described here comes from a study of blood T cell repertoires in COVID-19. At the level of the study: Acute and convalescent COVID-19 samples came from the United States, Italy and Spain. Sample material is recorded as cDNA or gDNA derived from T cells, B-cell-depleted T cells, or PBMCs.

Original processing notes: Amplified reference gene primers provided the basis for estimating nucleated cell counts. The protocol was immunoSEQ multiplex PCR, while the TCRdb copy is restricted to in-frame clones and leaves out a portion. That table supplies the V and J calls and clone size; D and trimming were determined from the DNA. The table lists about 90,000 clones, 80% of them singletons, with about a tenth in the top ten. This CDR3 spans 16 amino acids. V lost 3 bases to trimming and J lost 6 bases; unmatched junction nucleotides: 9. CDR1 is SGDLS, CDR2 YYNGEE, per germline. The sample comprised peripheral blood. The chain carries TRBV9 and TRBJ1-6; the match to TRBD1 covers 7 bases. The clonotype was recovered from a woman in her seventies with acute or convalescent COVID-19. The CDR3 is CASSGTGVLLNSPLHF. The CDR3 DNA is TGTGCCAGCAGCGGGACAGGCGTATTACTTAATTCACCCCTCCACTTT.